Listed below are T cell receptor beta chains from one sample, sequenced in a study of blood T cell repertoires in COVID-19. Sequencing was performed with immunoSEQ multiplex PCR; in TCRdb, only in-frame clones are kept and a portion is missing. In the table there are 110,000 to 150,000 clones, roughly four fifths of which are singletons. The sequenced material came from peripheral blood. The source of these receptors is a human donor in a cohort sampled during active COVID-19. CDR3s include the opening cysteine and the closing phenylalanine or tryptophan. D genes are given only for firm matches. Part of the rows lack a size; the others show once, few, many or a class for expanded clones.

j_call d_call clone_size v_call cdr3_nt cdr3_aa
TRBJ2-7 NA NA TRBV10-3 TGTGCCATCAGTGCAGGGTACGAGCAGTACTTC CAISAGYEQYF
TRBJ1-5 NA NA TRBV28 TGTGCCAGCAGCGCCGGCGGGGGCAATCAGCCCCAGCATTTT CASSAGGGNQPQHF
TRBJ1-3 NA NA TRBV28 TGTGCCAGCAGTTTTCCACGCGTAGGGGAAAGCACCATATATTTT CASSFPRVGESTIYF
TRBJ2-6 NA NA TRBV5-1 TGCGCCAGCACCTACAGGGGGGGCTCTGGGGCCAACGTCCTGACTTTC CASTYRGGSGANVLTF
TRBJ2-2 TRBD2 NA TRBV5-4 TGTGCCAGCAGTTACAGCGGGGGATCCGTCGGGGAGCTGTTTTTT CASSYSGGSVGELFF
TRBJ2-7 TRBD1 NA TRBV12-3/TRBV12-4 TGTGCCAGCAGCCGGGACAGGGGGTACGAGCAGTACTTC CASSRDRGYEQYF
TRBJ2-1 TRBD1 many TRBV5-1 TGCGCCAGCAGCTGGATGGGACAGGGAAGGGATGAGCAGTTCTTC CASSWMGQGRDEQFF
TRBJ2-3 TRBD2 NA TRBV7-9 TGTGCCAGCAGCGCGCGGCGGGGGTTGGGCACAGATACGCAGTATTTT CASSARRGLGTDTQYF
TRBJ1-2 TRBD1 NA TRBV19 TGTGCCAGTAGTCCACGGACAGGGAGTGGCTACACCTTC CASSPRTGSGYTF
TRBJ1-4 NA NA TRBV19 TGTGCCAGTAGACGAGCTAATGAAAAACTGTTTTTT CASRRANEKLFF
TRBJ1-1 NA NA TRBV3-1/TRBV3-2 TGTGCCAGCAGCCAAGATCGGGAAGGGAGGGGCACTGAAGCTTTCTTT CASSQDREGRGTEAFF
TRBJ2-2 TRBD2 NA TRBV24-1 TGTGCCACCAGTGATCCTGCGGGGGGTTCAGGGGAGCTGTTTTTT CATSDPAGGSGELFF
TRBJ1-3 NA NA TRBV5-1 TGCGCCAGCAGCCCGGAGGTGGTAGGCTCTGGAAACACCATATATTTT CASSPEVVGSGNTIYF
TRBJ2-2 TRBD1 NA TRBV28 TGTGCCAGCACCCCCCTGGGGACAGGGAAAACCGGGGAGCTGTTTTTT CASTPLGTGKTGELFF
TRBJ1-6 NA NA TRBV10-3 TGTGCCATCAGTGTTCAGGGGCTTTCACCCCTCCACTTT CAISVQGLSPLHF
TRBJ1-2 NA NA TRBV2 TGTGCCAGCAGTGAGGAGGGCGCAAGCTCTGGCTACACCTTC CASSEEGASSGYTF
TRBJ2-5 TRBD1 NA TRBV3-1/TRBV3-2 TGTGCCAGCAGGCCACCCGGGACAGGGGGCACCCAGTACTTC CASRPPGTGGTQYF
TRBJ2-1 TRBD1 NA TRBV7-7 TGTGCTAGCAGCTTAGTACAGGGGGCGCAGGGTGAGCAGTTCTTC CASSLVQGAQGEQFF
TRBJ2-3 NA NA TRBV27 TGTGCCAGCAGTTTTAACGGGGTCGCGACAGATACGCAGTATTTT CASSFNGVATDTQYF
TRBJ2-7 TRBD2 once TRBV5-3 TGTGCCAGAAGAAAGACTAGCGGGAGCCCCCTCGGCGAGCAGTACTTC CARRKTSGSPLGEQYF
TRBJ1-6 TRBD1 NA TRBV18 TGTGCCAGCTCCATCCGGACAGGGCCCGATAATTCACCCCTCCACTTT CASSIRTGPDNSPLHF
TRBJ2-5 NA NA TRBV5-1 TGCGCCAGCACCTTGAGGGGGAACCAAGAGACCCAGTACTTC CASTLRGNQETQYF
TRBJ2-2 NA NA TRBV23-1 TGCGCTGCGGGGACCGGGGAGCTGTTTTTT CAAGTGELFF
TRBJ2-4 TRBD1 NA TRBV28 TGTGCCAGCAGTCCGGGACAGGGGACCTTTAGCAAAAACATTCAGTACTTC CASSPGQGTFSKNIQYF
TRBJ1-4 NA NA TRBV5-5 TGTGCCAGCAGCTTTCGACAGTCAAATGAAAAACTGTTTTTT CASSFRQSNEKLFF